This TCR beta chain was captured by sequencing in a study of blood T cell repertoires in COVID-19. Study in general: Sample material is recorded as cDNA or gDNA derived from T cells, B-cell-depleted T cells, or PBMCs.

Original analysis: By means of reference gene primer amplification, nucleated cell counts were estimated. Profiled with immunoSEQ multiplex PCR; TCRdb holds only in-frame clones, not every one. The DNA was the basis for D and trimming; V, J and clone size are from that table. The sample yields about 220,000 clones, 86% seen once. V shed 5 bases, J shed 8 bases, and the junction held 6 bases outside the gene matches. The CDR3 consists of 13 residues. Adults between about 18 and 95 years of age took part from about two dozen US areas. This clone was detected only a few times. The material sequenced was PBMCs or T cells enriched from blood (not recorded which). V is TRBV12-3 or TRBV12-4 and J is TRBJ1-2; 9 nucleotides match TRBD1. The TCR sequence derives from a woman aged 40 to 55 with acute COVID-19. CDR3: CASSPTGGDGYTF. As DNA, the CDR3 is TGTGCCAGCAGTCCGACAGGGGGTGACGGCTACACCTTC.